This T cell receptor beta chain was profiled in a study of beta chain features in type 1 diabetes. Germline values: CDR1 MDHEN, CDR2 SYDVKM. The CDR3 has 14 amino acids. J gave up 2 bases and V 3 bases, and 4 bases lay outside the gene matches. Points from the study as a whole: Unsettled here was the matter of whether HLA type influences TCRB rearrangement.

This clone has just a few counts. What it recognizes is unknown. The whole isolated RNA underwent reverse transcription, so sequencing captured expressed TCRB transcripts. The protocol was immunoSEQ multiplex PCR, while the TCRdb copy is restricted to in-frame clones and leaves out a portion. The repertoire holds 150,000 to 190,000 clones, with 7.5% to 10% as singletons. Sequencing input: central memory CD4+ T cells from blood. The sequence derives from a man aged 18 to 29 in good health. The chain is built from TRBV28 and TRBJ2-7; 7 nucleotides match TRBD1. CDR3 in amino acids: CASSLGQPTYEQYF. In DNA, the CDR3 is TGTGCCAGCAGTTTGGGACAGCCTACCTACGAGCAGTACTTC.